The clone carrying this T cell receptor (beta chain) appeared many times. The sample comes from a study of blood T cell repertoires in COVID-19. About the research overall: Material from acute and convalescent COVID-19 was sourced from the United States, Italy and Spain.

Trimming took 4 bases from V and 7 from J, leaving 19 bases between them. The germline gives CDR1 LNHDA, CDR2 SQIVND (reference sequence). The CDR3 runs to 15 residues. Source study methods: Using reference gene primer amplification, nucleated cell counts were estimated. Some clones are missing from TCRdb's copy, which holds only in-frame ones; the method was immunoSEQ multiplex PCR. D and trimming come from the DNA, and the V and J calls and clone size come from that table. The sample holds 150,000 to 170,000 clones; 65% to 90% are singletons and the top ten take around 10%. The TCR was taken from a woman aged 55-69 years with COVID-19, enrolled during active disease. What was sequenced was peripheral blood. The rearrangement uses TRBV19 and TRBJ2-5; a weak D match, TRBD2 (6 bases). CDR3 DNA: TGTGCCAGTAGTACAATACAGGACTACCCCAGGACCCAGTACTTC. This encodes CASSTIQDYPRTQYF.